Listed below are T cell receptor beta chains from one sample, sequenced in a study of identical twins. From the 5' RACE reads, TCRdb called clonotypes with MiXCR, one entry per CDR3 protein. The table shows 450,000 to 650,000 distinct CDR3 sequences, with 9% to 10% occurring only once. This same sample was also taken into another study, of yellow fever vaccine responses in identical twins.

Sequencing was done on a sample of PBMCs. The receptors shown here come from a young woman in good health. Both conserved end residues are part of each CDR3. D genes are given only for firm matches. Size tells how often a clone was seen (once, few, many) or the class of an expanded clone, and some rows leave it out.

cdr3_aa: CASSILSDTEAFF; cdr3_nt: TGTGCCAGTAGTATTTTATCGGACACTGAAGCTTTCTTT; d_call: .; v_call: TRBV28; clone_size: .; j_call: TRBJ1-1
cdr3_aa: CASSYLSRPTDTQYF; cdr3_nt: TGTGCCAGCAGTTACTTGAGTCGACCCACAGATACGCAGTATTTT; d_call: .; v_call: TRBV6-2/TRBV6-3; clone_size: few; j_call: TRBJ2-3
cdr3_aa: CASKAQGAKNIQYF; cdr3_nt: TGTGCCAGCAAGGCCCAGGGGGCCAAAAACATTCAGTACTTC; d_call: .; v_call: TRBV28; clone_size: .; j_call: TRBJ2-4
cdr3_aa: CASSWQMGQNYGYTF; cdr3_nt: TGCGCCAGCAGCTGGCAAATGGGCCAGAATTATGGCTACACCTTC; d_call: .; v_call: TRBV5-1; clone_size: many; j_call: TRBJ1-2
cdr3_aa: CASSEGPLNTGELFF; cdr3_nt: TGCGCCAGCAGCGAGGGACCTTTGAACACCGGGGAGCTGTTTTTT; d_call: .; v_call: TRBV4-3; clone_size: .; j_call: TRBJ2-2
cdr3_aa: CASSQFGGGSTDTQYF; cdr3_nt: TGTGCCAGCAGCCAATTCGGCGGGGGGAGCACAGATACGCAGTATTTT; d_call: TRBD2; v_call: TRBV4-2; clone_size: few; j_call: TRBJ2-3
cdr3_aa: CAISEDLNTGELFF; cdr3_nt: TGTGCCATCAGTGAAGATCTCAACACCGGGGAGCTGTTTTTT; d_call: .; v_call: TRBV10-3; clone_size: many; j_call: TRBJ2-2
cdr3_aa: CASSHGAETQYF; cdr3_nt: TGTGCCAGCAGCCACGGCGCAGAGACCCAGTACTTC; d_call: .; v_call: TRBV14; clone_size: few; j_call: TRBJ2-5
cdr3_aa: CASSLVLDRTYNEQFF; cdr3_nt: TGCGCCAGCAGCTTGGTACTAGACAGGACTTACAATGAGCAGTTCTTC; d_call: .; v_call: TRBV5-1; clone_size: .; j_call: TRBJ2-1
cdr3_aa: CASSPPGTSSYEQYF; cdr3_nt: TGTGCCAGCAGTCCTCCCGGGACTAGCTCTTACGAGCAGTACTTC; d_call: TRBD2; v_call: TRBV27; clone_size: .; j_call: TRBJ2-7
cdr3_aa: CASSPRDEMNTEAFF; cdr3_nt: TGTGCCAGCAGCCCCCGGGATGAGATGAACACTGAAGCTTTCTTT; d_call: .; v_call: TRBV7-9; clone_size: many; j_call: TRBJ1-1
cdr3_aa: CASRGTSSYEQYF; cdr3_nt: TGCGCCAGCAGGGGGACTAGCTCCTACGAGCAGTACTTC; d_call: TRBD2; v_call: TRBV5-1; clone_size: many; j_call: TRBJ2-7
cdr3_aa: CASRTGYYEQYF; cdr3_nt: TGTGCCAGCCGGACAGGGTACTACGAGCAGTACTTC; d_call: TRBD1; v_call: TRBV27; clone_size: .; j_call: TRBJ2-7
cdr3_aa: CASSFDGMGTDTQYF; cdr3_nt: TGTGCCAGCAGTTTCGATGGGATGGGAACAGATACGCAGTATTTT; d_call: .; v_call: TRBV28; clone_size: few; j_call: TRBJ2-3
cdr3_aa: CASGLGTGGYEQYF; cdr3_nt: TGTGCCAGCGGACTGGGGACAGGGGGATACGAGCAGTACTTC; d_call: TRBD1; v_call: TRBV28; clone_size: .; j_call: TRBJ2-7
cdr3_aa: CASSLVAGGGDTQYF; cdr3_nt: TGTGCCAGCAGCTTAGTAGCGGGGGGCGGAGATACGCAGTATTTT; d_call: TRBD2; v_call: TRBV7-6; clone_size: .; j_call: TRBJ2-3
cdr3_aa: CASSLWSASGTRSYNEQFF; cdr3_nt: TGTGCCAGCAGCTTATGGTCGGCTAGCGGGACCCGCTCCTACAATGAGCAGTTCTTC; d_call: TRBD2; v_call: TRBV7-8; clone_size: many; j_call: TRBJ2-1
cdr3_aa: CASSLGWDVSYEQYF; cdr3_nt: TGCGCCAGCAGCTTGGGATGGGACGTCTCCTACGAGCAGTACTTC; d_call: .; v_call: TRBV5-1; clone_size: many; j_call: TRBJ2-7
cdr3_aa: CASKGQGREKLFF; cdr3_nt: TGTGCCAGCAAGGGACAGGGCAGAGAAAAACTGTTTTTT; d_call: TRBD1; v_call: TRBV19; clone_size: .; j_call: TRBJ1-4
cdr3_aa: CSVEDRGGLEQYF; cdr3_nt: TGCAGCGTTGAAGATCGAGGGGGACTCGAGCAGTACTTC; d_call: .; v_call: TRBV29-1; clone_size: many; j_call: TRBJ2-7
cdr3_aa: CSVEFREGEKLFF; cdr3_nt: TGCAGCGTTGAGTTCAGAGAGGGTGAAAAACTGTTTTTT; d_call: .; v_call: TRBV29-1; clone_size: few; j_call: TRBJ1-4
cdr3_aa: CASSRRDRGSGANVLTF; cdr3_nt: TGTGCCAGCAGCCGCCGGGACAGGGGGTCCGGGGCCAACGTCCTGACTTTC; d_call: TRBD1; v_call: TRBV7-2; clone_size: .; j_call: TRBJ2-6
cdr3_aa: CASSTGTSAWGETQYF; cdr3_nt: TGTGCCAGCAGTACCGGGACTAGCGCCTGGGGGGAGACCCAGTACTTC; d_call: TRBD2; v_call: TRBV27; clone_size: few; j_call: TRBJ2-5
cdr3_aa: CSERGVGMGEQYF; cdr3_nt: TGCAGTGAGCGTGGGGTAGGGATGGGCGAGCAGTACTTC; d_call: .; v_call: TRBV20-1; clone_size: many; j_call: TRBJ2-7
cdr3_aa: CASSQAPSYEQYF; cdr3_nt: TGTGCCAGCAGTCAGGCACCGTCCTACGAGCAGTACTTC; d_call: .; v_call: TRBV12-3/TRBV12-4; clone_size: .; j_call: TRBJ2-7
cdr3_aa: CASQRGAYYEQYF; cdr3_nt: TGTGCCAGTCAGCGGGGGGCTTACTACGAGCAGTACTTC; d_call: TRBD2; v_call: TRBV12-3/TRBV12-4; clone_size: .; j_call: TRBJ2-7
cdr3_aa: CASRFVAQGADTQYF; cdr3_nt: TGTGCCAGCAGGTTCGTCGCCCAGGGAGCAGATACGCAGTATTTT; d_call: .; v_call: TRBV7-2; clone_size: few; j_call: TRBJ2-3
cdr3_aa: CSADSKTSGFNEQFF; cdr3_nt: TGCAGTGCCGACTCTAAGACTAGCGGTTTCAATGAGCAGTTCTTC; d_call: TRBD2; v_call: TRBV20-1; clone_size: .; j_call: TRBJ2-1
cdr3_aa: CATSRGIAGSYNEQFF; cdr3_nt: TGTGCCACCAGCAGAGGGATAGCGGGGTCCTACAATGAGCAGTTCTTC; d_call: TRBD2; v_call: TRBV15; clone_size: many; j_call: TRBJ2-1
cdr3_aa: CSARVRTTGLETQYF; cdr3_nt: TGCAGTGCTAGAGTCCGGACTACGGGTCTAGAGACCCAGTACTTC; d_call: .; v_call: TRBV20-1; clone_size: many; j_call: TRBJ2-5
cdr3_aa: CASSFSGDPSDTQYF; cdr3_nt: TGTGCCAGCAGTTTCTCCGGCGATCCCTCCGATACGCAGTATTTT; d_call: .; v_call: TRBV27; clone_size: few; j_call: TRBJ2-3
cdr3_aa: CASSSWGDTQYF; cdr3_nt: TGTGCCAGCAGCTCATGGGGGGATACGCAGTATTTT; d_call: .; v_call: TRBV7-3; clone_size: many; j_call: TRBJ2-3
cdr3_aa: CSDKRGDTEAFF; cdr3_nt: TGCAGTGATAAGCGCGGGGACACTGAAGCTTTCTTT; d_call: .; v_call: TRBV20-1; clone_size: many; j_call: TRBJ1-1
cdr3_aa: CASSFSGGDDEQFF; cdr3_nt: TGTGCCAGCAGCTTTAGCGGGGGTGATGATGAGCAGTTCTTC; d_call: TRBD2; v_call: TRBV5-5; clone_size: many; j_call: TRBJ2-1
cdr3_aa: CAISESGKNTEAFF; cdr3_nt: TGTGCCATCAGTGAGTCTGGGAAAAACACTGAAGCTTTCTTT; d_call: .; v_call: TRBV10-3; clone_size: .; j_call: TRBJ1-1
cdr3_aa: CASSLPPERGGSHEQFF; cdr3_nt: TGTGCCAGCAGCTTGCCCCCTGAGCGGGGGGGCAGCCATGAGCAGTTCTTC; d_call: TRBD2; v_call: TRBV11-3; clone_size: few; j_call: TRBJ2-1
cdr3_aa: CASTRERGPVGEQYF; cdr3_nt: TGTGCCAGCACTCGGGAACGAGGTCCTGTCGGGGAGCAGTACTTC; d_call: .; v_call: TRBV25-1; clone_size: few; j_call: TRBJ2-7
cdr3_aa: CASSHRTGANYGYTF; cdr3_nt: TGTGCCAGCAGTCATCGGACAGGGGCAAACTATGGCTACACCTTC; d_call: TRBD1; v_call: TRBV6-1; clone_size: few; j_call: TRBJ1-2
cdr3_aa: CASRQGSETQYF; cdr3_nt: TGTGCCAGCCGACAGGGGAGTGAGACCCAGTACTTC; d_call: TRBD1; v_call: TRBV6-2/TRBV6-3; clone_size: few; j_call: TRBJ2-5
cdr3_aa: CASSVVGTEAFF; cdr3_nt: TGTGCCAGCAGTGTAGTTGGCACTGAAGCTTTCTTT; d_call: .; v_call: TRBV6-1; clone_size: .; j_call: TRBJ1-1
cdr3_aa: CASSYPDSSGSGAKNIQYF; cdr3_nt: TGTGCCAGCAGTTACCCAGACTCTAGCGGGAGTGGGGCCAAAAACATTCAGTACTTC; d_call: TRBD2; v_call: TRBV6-2/TRBV6-3; clone_size: .; j_call: TRBJ2-4
cdr3_aa: CATSDPAGGPHPGQFF; cdr3_nt: TGTGCCACCAGTGACCCAGCGGGGGGGCCCCATCCGGGGCAGTTCTTC; d_call: TRBD2; v_call: TRBV24-1; clone_size: few; j_call: TRBJ2-1
cdr3_aa: CASSYETSSTGELFF; cdr3_nt: TGCGCCAGCAGCTATGAGACTAGCTCTACCGGGGAGCTGTTTTTT; d_call: TRBD2; v_call: TRBV4-3; clone_size: few; j_call: TRBJ2-2
cdr3_aa: CASSYSLIGQGKQAFF; cdr3_nt: TGTGCCAGCAGTTACTCTCTAATCGGACAGGGGAAACAAGCTTTCTTT; d_call: TRBD1; v_call: TRBV6-5; clone_size: .; j_call: TRBJ1-1
cdr3_aa: CASRTGRVNEQYF; cdr3_nt: TGTGCCAGCAGGACAGGGCGGGTGAACGAGCAGTACTTC; d_call: TRBD1; v_call: TRBV6-1; clone_size: .; j_call: TRBJ2-7
cdr3_aa: CATSRPVANEQFF; cdr3_nt: TGTGCCACCAGCAGGCCCGTGGCGAATGAGCAGTTCTTC; d_call: .; v_call: TRBV15; clone_size: many; j_call: TRBJ2-1
cdr3_aa: CASSQLSYNEQFF; cdr3_nt: TGCGCCAGCAGCCAGCTATCCTACAATGAGCAGTTCTTC; d_call: .; v_call: TRBV5-1; clone_size: few; j_call: TRBJ2-1
cdr3_aa: CASSLGYGIQYF; cdr3_nt: TGTGCCAGCAGCCTGGGGTATGGCATTCAGTACTTC; d_call: .; v_call: TRBV3-1; clone_size: .; j_call: TRBJ2-4